This T cell receptor (beta chain) originates from a study of CD8 T cells in ankylosing spondylitis. Study results and limitations: A TCR beta motif made of about 8 highly homologous variants seemed typical of ankylosing spondylitis blood.

TCRdb analysed the 5' RACE reads with MiXCR anew, one entry per CDR3 protein. This table holds 500,000 or so distinct CDR3 sequences, approximately 5% found once. The table lists this clonotype with a few counts. As yet, its antigen is unknown. Trimming removed 0 bases at V and 4 bases at J, with 10 bases between. This CDR3 spans 15 amino acids. CDR1 is KGHSH and CDR2 is LQKENI in the germline V gene. The clonotype originates from a male donor with ankylosing spondylitis. This chain connects TRBV18 to TRBJ2-1; D perhaps matches TRBD2 (6 bases). The sample comprised blood, either unsorted or a sorted T cell fraction (not recorded which). The CDR3 DNA reads as TGTGCCAGCTCACCACCTTCGGGGGAATACAATGAGCAGTTCTTC. This codes for CASSPPSGEYNEQFF.